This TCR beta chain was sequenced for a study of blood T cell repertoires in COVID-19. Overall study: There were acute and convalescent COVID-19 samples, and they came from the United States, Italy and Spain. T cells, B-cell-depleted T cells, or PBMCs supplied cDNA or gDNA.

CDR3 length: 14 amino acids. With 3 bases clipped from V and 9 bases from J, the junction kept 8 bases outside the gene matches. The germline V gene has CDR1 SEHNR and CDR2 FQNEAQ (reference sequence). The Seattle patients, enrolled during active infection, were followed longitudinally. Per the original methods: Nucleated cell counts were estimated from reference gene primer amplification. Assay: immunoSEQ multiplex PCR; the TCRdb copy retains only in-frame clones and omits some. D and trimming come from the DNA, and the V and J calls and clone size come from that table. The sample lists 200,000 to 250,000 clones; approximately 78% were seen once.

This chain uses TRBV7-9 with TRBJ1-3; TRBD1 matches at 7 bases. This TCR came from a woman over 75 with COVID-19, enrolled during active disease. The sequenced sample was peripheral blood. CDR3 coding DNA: TGTGCCAGCAGCTTCGCCCAACAGGGGACCACCATATATTTT. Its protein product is CASSFAQQGTTIYF.